This T cell receptor (beta chain) originates from a study of T-cell memory formation after mild COVID-19. Study-wide points: Some SARS-CoV-2-responding clones were already detected in memory before infection.

Turning to this clonotype: Its antigen is as yet unknown.

The ends were cut back, 4 bases at V and 9 bases at J, with 13 bases in the middle. The CDR3 loop spans 12 amino acids. Germline V CDR1 and CDR2: SQVTM, ANQGSEA. Using constant-segment primers, 5'RACE produced TCR alpha and TCR beta cDNA libraries carrying sample barcodes and UMIs. TCRdb re-called the 5' RACE reads with MiXCR, one entry per CDR3 protein. The sample shows around 420,000 distinct CDR3 sequences, 24% of them seen only once. The chain has TRBV29-1 and TRBJ2-1; tentatively, D is TRBD2 (5 bases). Sequenced: PBMCs or a T cell subset sorted from them (not recorded which). This TCR came from an adult woman who had mild COVID-19 (a few samples of this study predate the infection). Cell type and time point are not known. The CDR3 region has the DNA TGCAGCGTTGTTGAGGGAAATGGTGAGCAGTTCTTC. It codes for CSVVEGNGEQFF.